Listed here are 4 T cell receptor beta chains from one sample, sequenced in a study of cytomegalovirus exposure and HLA in healthy donors. A multiplex PCR was run with 60 Vbeta primers and 13 Jbeta primers. Assay: immunoSEQ multiplex PCR; the TCRdb copy retains only in-frame clones and omits some. This repertoire shows about 92,000 clones, around 82% found once; its top ten account for approximately 2%. The material sequenced was PBMCs. These TCRs come from a man in his late teens or twenties in good health and CMV-seronegative.

In this sample, this clone turned up once. The CDR3 nucleotides read TGTGCCAGTAGTACCCACAGGGGCGCGGCTTACAATGAGCAGTTCTTC. It encodes CASSTHRGAAYNEQFF. J is TRBJ2-1 and V is TRBV19; TRBD1 agrees at 7 bases. This CDR3 comprises 16 residues. The ends lost 4 bases at V and 4 bases at J; junction bases unmatched: 10. CDR1 and CDR2 from the germline V gene are LNHDA and SQIVND (reference sequence).

The sample holds a few counts of this clone. The chain recombines TRBV5-1 with TRBJ1-1; D call uncertain. The CDR3 is 14 residues long. CDR1 is SGHRS, CDR2 YFSETQ, per germline. The germline V and J ends were trimmed by 1 base and 4 bases, with 11 bases remaining between them. DNA for the CDR3: TGCGCCAGCAGCTTGATGGCGGGTGGCACTGAAGCTTTCTTT. It is translated as CASSLMAGGTEAFF.

The chain recombines TRBV5-6 with TRBJ2-3; D gene uncertain. Trimming left V 3 bases short and J 1 base short, with 9 bases between. Germline V gene sequence: CDR1 SGHDT, CDR2 YYEEEE. The CDR3 sequence is 14 residues long. The CDR3 sequence: CASSSTSRTDTQYF. The DNA for the CDR3 is TGTGCCAGCAGCTCCACATCCCGCACAGATACGCAGTATTTT. Variable domain in full (rest from reference TRBV5-6 and TRBJ2-3): DAGVTQSPTHLIKTRGQQVTLRCSPKSGHDTVSWYQQALGQGPQFIFQYYEEEERQRGNFPDRFSGHQFPNYSSELNVNALLLGDSALYLCASSSTSRTDTQYFGPGTRLTVL.

The V call is TRBV9, the J call TRBJ1-2; D gene unclear. Germline assignment: CDR1 SGDLS and CDR2 YYNGEE. CDR3 length: 15 amino acids. The V and J ends lost 0 bases and 0 bases respectively, with 9 bases between them. DNA for the CDR3: TGTGCCAGCAGCGTAGCTGGCAAAGCTAACTATGGCTACACCTTC. Amino acids: CASSVAGKANYGYTF.